This T cell receptor (beta chain) stems from a study of identical twins. TCRdb used MiXCR to reprocess the 5' RACE reads, holding one entry per CDR3 protein. The table lists about 430,000 distinct CDR3 sequences, around a sixth of them singletons. Study conclusions and caveats: Among beta out-of-frame sequences, excess sharing between twins appeared weaker. Insertions were fewer in abundant cord blood beta clonotypes, whereas memory repertoires showed none of this pattern. Invariant T cells like MAIT and iNKT could partly confound the zero-insertion analyses. Out-of-frame TCR alpha sharing in monozygotic twins exceeded recombination model predictions.

As for this clonotype: Its antigen is not identified.

V dropped 0 bases and J dropped 4 bases, with 13 bases sitting between them. The CDR3 sequence is 15 residues long. In germline, CDR1 is DFQATT, CDR2 SNEGSKA (reference sequence). This clonotype was obtained from a man in his fifties in good health. The sample taken for sequencing was naive T cells sorted from blood. The J gene is TRBJ2-1, the V gene TRBV20-1; the D is unclear. CDR3 sequence: CSARDPPPSYNEQFF. In nucleotides, the CDR3 is TGCAGTGCTAGAGATCCCCCACCATCGTACAATGAGCAGTTCTTC.